This record concerns one TCR beta chain sequence. The record originates from a study of CD8 T cells in Susac syndrome. The authors reverse transcribed about 0.5 to 1 ug RNA with random hexamers. With immunoSEQ multiplex PCR, TCR beta CDR3 was amplified across 54 Vbeta and 13 Jbeta. TCRdb passed the immunoSEQ multiplex PCR reads through MiXCR, listing each CDR3 protein once. Of some 170,000 distinct CDR3 sequences in the sample, approximately 95% were seen once. V lost 6 bases to trimming and J lost 9 bases, with 11 bases between them. Germline V gene lookup returns CDR1 SGHDT and CDR2 YYEEEE. The CDR3 length is 11 residues.

The chain is built from TRBV5-6 and TRBJ2-3; D may be TRBD1 or TRBD2 (7 bases each). This sequence originates from a human donor with multiple sclerosis. The sequencing sample was made of CD4+ T cells from PBMCs. CDR3 region: CASTQGGTQYF. CDR3 in DNA: TGTGCCAGCACCCAGGGGGGGACGCAGTATTTT.